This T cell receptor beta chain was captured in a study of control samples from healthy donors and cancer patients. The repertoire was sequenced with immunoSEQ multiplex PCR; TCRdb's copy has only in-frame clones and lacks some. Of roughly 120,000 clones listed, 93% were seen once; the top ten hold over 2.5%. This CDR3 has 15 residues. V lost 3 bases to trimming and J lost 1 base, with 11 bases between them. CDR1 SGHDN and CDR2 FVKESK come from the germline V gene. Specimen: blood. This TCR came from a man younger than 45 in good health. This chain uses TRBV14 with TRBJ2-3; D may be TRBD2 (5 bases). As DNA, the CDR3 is TGTGCCAGCAGCCAGGGAGTTTGGGGCACAGATACGCAGTATTTT. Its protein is CASSQGVWGTDTQYF.